The entry that follows covers one T cell receptor (beta chain) sequence. Its antigen specificity is not known. Nothing much larger sits one base from this clone, and base qualities are not available. The trial excluded patients who had a history of autoimmune disease or who were on systemic immunosuppression. Peripheral blood for TCR sequencing was collected from all dose cohorts at baseline, on cycle 4 day 1, and on cycle 7 day 1. Samples were obtained from an open-label, multicenter, first-in-human phase I dose-escalation trial of ivuxolimab. Adults with locally advanced or metastatic head and neck squamous cell, hepatocellular, melanoma or renal cell carcinoma were enrolled in the trial. Before TCR sequencing, CD4+ T cells and CD8+ T cells from peripheral blood were sorted into separate populations. These data come from a study of OX40 agonist ivuxolimab in advanced cancers. Looking at the study overall: The costimulatory receptor OX40 (CD134) was targeted by ivuxolimab, a fully human IgG2 agonistic monoclonal antibody. Of the approximately 50 dose-escalation patients, hepatocellular carcinoma was present in about 20, melanoma in roughly 15, renal cell carcinoma in 9 and head and neck cancer in 9. The dose-escalation cohort was roughly 87% male with a mean age of about 60 years, ranging from about 20 to 80. The purpose of peripheral TCRbeta sequencing was to test whether ivuxolimab changed TCR sequence diversity and led to clonal T-cell expansion. Prior anti-PD-1, anti-PD-L1 or anti-CTLA-4 therapy was permitted, and checkpoint inhibitors had been received by more than 35% of dose-escalation patients. Intravenous ivuxolimab was administered to patients every 2 weeks at six dose levels: 0.01, 0.1, 0.3, 1.5, 3 and 10 mg/kg. The paper describes the monotherapy dose-escalation part (N of about 52 patients) of the phase I trial of ivuxolimab. Partial responses occurred in three dose-escalation patients, of whom one had hepatocellular carcinoma and two had cutaneous melanoma. Here is what the overall study found, with its caveats: The antigen specificity of the clonally expanded peripheral T cells was not determined. At doses of 0.1 to 3.0 mg/kg, clonal expansion of both CD4+ and CD8+ T cells in blood was seen between baseline and week 6. In the 0.1-3.0 mg/kg groups, partial responders had among the lowest normalized peripheral clonal expansion, particularly in CD8+ T cells. On average, CD8+ T cells showed more expanded clones than CD4+ T cells after ivuxolimab. Low levels of normalized T-cell clonal expansion were also seen in some patients who did not respond.

V lost 1 base and J lost 8 bases; the stretch between them is 15 bases long. The CDR3 runs 15 amino acids, cysteine and phenylalanine included. Only the CDR3 DNA is retained, 45 bases long and in frame from the first base. Sequences SEHNR (CDR1) and FQNEAQ (CDR2) are obtained from the germline V gene (reference sequence). Genomic DNA was isolated from the sorted cells so that the TCRbeta CDR3 region could be sequenced. The immunoSEQ Assay was used to sequence the TCRbeta CDR3 regions. TCRdb mirrors the immuneACCESS table, restricted to in-frame sequences. Some clones are absent from its copies; in checked studies, under half trace to an unresolved V gene, and the reason for the others is unknown. Counted in this sample were tens of thousands of clones; 75% to 90% of them appeared once. The ten biggest clones cover less than 14% of the sample.

The rearranged chain carries TRBV7-9 and TRBJ2-1; D gene: possibly TRBD2, on 6 matching bases. The starting material was CD4+ or CD8+ T cells sorted from blood, obtained in a trial of the OX40 agonist ivuxolimab. The origin of this receptor is an adult with an advanced solid tumor such as melanoma, head and neck, liver or kidney cancer. The sequenced DNA: TGTGCCAGCAGCTTAGGCCCGGGCCGGGGGTATGAGCAGTTCTTC. Translated, this gives CASSLGPGRGYEQFF.